The 25 T cell receptor beta chains below all came from one sample that was sequenced in a study of T cells in Graves' hyperthyroidism and ophthalmopathy. It was RNA transcripts that yielded the amplified TCR beta CDR3 regions. TCR CDR3 regions were first amplified by RT-PCR with HTBI primers. Using its own MiXCR run on the multiplex PCR reads, TCRdb lists one record per CDR3 protein. This table has hundreds of thousands of distinct CDR3 sequences, roughly 37% appearing once. The material sequenced was blood. The receptors stem from a man aged 18 to 29 with Graves' hyperthyroidism.

In regard to this clonotype: A much larger clone is a single base away; this may be a read error. The gene calls are TRBV9 and TRBJ2-2, with D perhaps matching TRBD1 (6 bases). The CDR3 totals 15 residues. Trimming shortened V by 4 bases and J by 1 base, and 11 bases separated the two germline ends. The germline V gene has CDR1 SGDLS and CDR2 YYNGEE. Here the CDR3 reads CASSPRQVNTGELFF. Here the CDR3 DNA reads TGTGCCAGCAGCCCCCGACAGGTGAACACCGGGGAGCTGTTTTTT.

This clonotype was counted at least ten times. The gene calls are TRBV29-1 and TRBJ2-7; D remains ambiguous. The germline CDR1 and CDR2 sequences are SQVTM and ANQGSEA. The CDR3 totals 12 residues. Trimming took off 4 bases at V and 3 bases at J, with 10 bases between the two ends. The DNA of the CDR3 is TGCAGCGTTGTGAAGGACGGCTACGAGCAGTACTTC. The encoded protein is CSVVKDGYEQYF.

This clonotype was counted only a few times. The chain employs TRBV14 and TRBJ2-7; D is possibly TRBD1 (6 bases). The CDR3 extends over 14 amino acids. Germline lookup yields CDR1 SGHDN and CDR2 FVKESK. The ends were cut back, 0 bases at V and 3 bases at J, with 9 bases in the middle. The CDR3 spells CASSQEGAIYEQYF. Written as DNA, the CDR3 is TGTGCCAGCAGCCAAGAGGGGGCCATCTACGAGCAGTACTTC.

The chain recombines TRBV7-9 with TRBJ2-3; TRBD2 is a possible D gene (5 bases). Germline values: CDR1 SEHNR, CDR2 FQNEAQ (reference sequence). The CDR3 length is 16 residues. V lost 5 bases, J lost 2 bases, and 17 bases lay in between. The CDR3 loop is CASSPLGSGYTDTQYF. CDR3 coding DNA: TGTGCCAGCAGCCCGTTAGGCAGCGGTTACACAGATACGCAGTATTTT.

The rearrangement uses TRBV12-3 or TRBV12-4 and TRBJ1-5; TRBD1 might be the D (5 bases). The CDR3 spans 13 residues. V was trimmed by 8 bases and J by 0 bases, leaving 8 bases between them. This chain's CDR3 is CASGAASNQPQHF. The CDR3 nucleotides are TGTGCCAGCGGGGCCGCTAGCAATCAGCCCCAGCATTTT.

The V gene is TRBV7-2, the J gene TRBJ1-3; 7 bases map to TRBD1. In germline, CDR1 is SGHTA, CDR2 FQGNSA. With 5 bases clipped from V and 0 bases from J, the junction kept 10 bases outside the gene matches. CDR3 size: 17 residues. The CDR3: CASSTRGQGSSGNTIYF. CDR3 DNA sequence: TGTGCCAGCAGCACGAGGGGGCAGGGGTCCTCTGGAAACACCATATATTTT.

Of note for this clonotype: The junction and the germline gene differ at one end; a read error may be behind it. The gene calls are TRBV5-1 and TRBJ1-4; D ambiguous. The CDR3 length is 14 residues. The germline V gene has CDR1 SGHRS and CDR2 YFSETQ. DNA of the CDR3: TGTGCCAGCAGCTTGTTAGGTGACAATGAAAAACTGTTTTTT. It encodes CASSLLGDNEKLFF.

This clonotype was detected ten times or more. The chain has TRBV5-1 and TRBJ2-7; 7 nucleotides match TRBD2. CDR3 size: 14 residues. Germline V gene sequence: CDR1 SGHRS, CDR2 YFSETQ. Unmatched junction bases numbered 7, after V lost 7 bases and J lost 0 bases. CDR3 bases: TGCGCCAGCTTTGCCGGGACTAACTCCTACGAGCAGTACTTC. It is translated as CASFAGTNSYEQYF.

This clonotype has ten or more counts. This chain joins TRBV20-1 and TRBJ1-5; D gene unclear. Between the trimmed V and J ends, which lost 6 bases and 5 bases, there was a span of 8 bases. Germline loops: CDR1 DFQATT, CDR2 SNEGSKA (reference sequence). The length of the CDR3 is 11 residues. CDR3 in amino acids: CSASSDQPQHF. DNA of the CDR3: TGCAGTGCCAGCAGTGATCAGCCCCAGCATTTT.

The sample holds many counts of this clonotype. The chain couples TRBV10-3 to TRBJ2-6; D not resolved. V was clipped by 3 bases and J by 0 bases, with 9 bases between them. Germline-derived CDR1 and CDR2 are ENHRY and SYGVKD. This CDR3 is built from 16 residues. The CDR3 spells CAISEPQSSGANVLTF. The CDR3 DNA reads as TGTGCCATCAGTGAACCCCAGAGCTCTGGGGCCAACGTCCTGACTTTC.

This chain connects TRBV7-2 to TRBJ2-7; TRBD1 matches 10 bases. V dropped 3 bases and J dropped 2; count of bases not matched to a gene: 7. The CDR3 loop spans 16 amino acids. Germline CDR1 reads SGHTA; CDR2 reads FQGNSA. This CDR3 reads CASSLNRDRGTYEQYF. The CDR3 DNA sequence: TGTGCCAGCAGCTTGAACCGGGACAGGGGTACCTACGAGCAGTACTTC.

The chain links TRBV7-9 to TRBJ2-2, with TRBD2 matching over 9 bases. V was clipped by 5 bases and J by 2 bases; unmatched bases: 9. The CDR3 has 17 residues. Per germline, CDR1 SEHNR and CDR2 FQNEAQ (reference sequence). The CDR3 sequence: CASSLLASGVNTGELFF. The CDR3 DNA is TGTGCCAGCAGCCTCCTGGCTAGCGGGGTAAACACCGGGGAGCTGTTTTTT.

As concerns this clonotype: A junction end diverges from the germline sequence, so it may reflect a read error. The chain recombines TRBV9 with TRBJ2-5; weak D call: TRBD1 (5 bases). The CDR3 is 12 amino acids. CDR1 is SGDLS, CDR2 YYNGEE, per germline. The CDR3 region has the DNA TGTGCCAGCAGCGCCCAGGGAAAGACCCAGCACTTC. Amino acid sequence: CASSAQGKTQHF.

With regard to this clonotype: A much bigger clone sits one base away, suggesting this may be a read error. This chain uses TRBV7-8 with TRBJ2-7, with 10 bases lining up with TRBD1. The CDR3 loop spans 15 amino acids. The junction had 7 bases not matched to a gene; V was cut back by 6 bases and J by 2 bases. CDR1 SGHVS and CDR2 FQNEAQ come from the germline V gene. The CDR3 here is CASRHPGQGTYEQYF. The CDR3 DNA is TGTGCCAGCAGACATCCGGGACAGGGGACCTACGAGCAGTACTTC.

The rearrangement joins TRBV12-3 or TRBV12-4 to TRBJ2-7; D might be TRBD1 or TRBD2, each matching 5 bases. The CDR3 spans 13 residues. V was trimmed by 3 bases and J by 6 bases, leaving 12 bases between them. CDR3 bases: TGTGCCAGCAGTTTCACGGCAGGGAGCGAGCAGTACTTC. Residues: CASSFTAGSEQYF.

The sample holds a few counts of this clonotype. The chain couples TRBV20-1 to TRBJ2-7, with a weak D call TRBD2 (5 bases). With 3 bases removed from V and 2 bases from J, the gap between germline ends came to 14 bases. Germline CDR1 reads DFQATT; CDR2 reads SNEGSKA (reference sequence). This CDR3 region has 14 residues. The CDR3 region is CSASTRRGTYEQYF. The CDR3 DNA sequence: TGCAGTGCTAGCACCCGCCGGGGTACCTACGAGCAGTACTTC.

J is TRBJ2-7 and V is TRBV12-3 or TRBV12-4, with D possibly TRBD1 on 5 matching bases. CDR3 length: 16 amino acids. The V end lost 8 bases, the J end lost 7 bases, and 27 bases lay between the germline ends. CDR3 nucleotide sequence: TGTGCCAGCTCCCCCCTACAATTGGCCAGGGATAGTGAGCAGTACTTC. Its translation is CASSPLQLARDSEQYF.

The chain is built from TRBV4-3 and TRBJ2-7, with D unresolved. V dropped 0 bases and J dropped 6 bases, with 9 bases sitting between them. Germline V CDR1 and CDR2: LGHNA, YSLEER. The CDR3 sequence is 13 residues long. The CDR3 nucleotides read TGCGCCAGCAGCCAAGAAGTCTCTCTCGAGCAGTACTTC. This gives the protein CASSQEVSLEQYF.

This clonotype was detected only a few times. J is TRBJ1-1 and V is TRBV5-8, with 8 bases fitting TRBD1. This CDR3 has 15 amino acids. Germline CDR1 reads SGHTS; CDR2 reads YDEGEE. V shed 2 bases, J shed 1 base, and the junction held 4 bases outside the gene matches. CDR3 coding DNA: TGTGCCAGCAGCTTTGACAGGGGCGGGAACACTGAAGCTTTCTTT. This sequence encodes CASSFDRGGNTEAFF.

This chain links TRBV7-3 with TRBJ2-6; maybe TRBD2 (6 bases). Looked up from germline, CDR1 is SGHTA and CDR2 is FQGTGA. V was pared by 8 bases and J by 6 bases, with 20 bases between. The CDR3 is 16 residues long. The CDR3 DNA follows: TGTGCCAGCTGCCCGGGACTGAGGCGGATGGCCAACGTCCTGACTTTC. Its translation is CASCPGLRRMANVLTF.

This clonotype was found a few times. The chain recombines TRBV5-4 with TRBJ2-7; TRBD1 matches at 7 bases. V shed 4 bases and J 8 bases; nucleotides not matched to a gene: 6. CDR1 and CDR2 from the germline V gene are SGHNT and YYREEE (reference sequence). The CDR3 sequence is 12 residues long. The CDR3 loop reads CASSLRDSQQYF. In nucleotides, the CDR3 is TGTGCCAGCAGCCTCCGGGACAGCCAGCAGTACTTC.

A note on this clonotype: This could be a read error, since a much larger clone is one nucleotide away. The chain combines TRBV10-3 with TRBJ1-4; D uncertain. The CDR3 runs 14 residues. Per germline, CDR1 ENHRY and CDR2 SYGVKD. The V end lost 4 bases, the J end lost 6 bases, and 12 bases lay between the germline ends. CDR3 protein: CAISGPGAHEKLFF. Written as DNA, the CDR3 is TGTGCCATCAGTGGGCCGGGCGCCCATGAAAAACTGTTTTTT.

This clonotype was seen many times. The CDR3 bases are TGTGCCAGCAGCTTAGGGACAGGGGCCAATTCACCCCTCCACTTT. Encoded protein: CASSLGTGANSPLHF. The V gene is TRBV7-2, the J gene TRBJ1-6; TRBD1 agrees at 9 bases. Germline V gene sequence: CDR1 SGHTA, CDR2 FQGNSA. The length of the CDR3 is 15 residues. V trimming: 1 base; J trimming: 7 bases; junction bases outside the gene matches: 2. The entire variable domain, with the rest obtained from reference TRBV7-2 and TRBJ1-6, is as follows: GAGVSQSPSNKVTEKGKDVELRCDPISGHTALYWYRQSLGQGLEFLIYFQGNSAPDKSGLPSDRFSAERTGGSVSTLTIQRTQQEDSAVYLCASSLGTGANSPLHFGNGTRLTVT.

This clonotype was observed at least ten times. The V gene is TRBV2, the J gene TRBJ1-4; 10 nucleotides line up with TRBD1. There are 13 residues in the CDR3. V gave up 4 bases and J gave up 8 bases; unmatched junction bases: 1. The germline gives CDR1 SNHLY, CDR2 FYNNEI. The DNA of the CDR3 is TGTGCCAGCAGTGCGGGACAGGGGGAAAAACTGTTTTTT. Translated: CASSAGQGEKLFF.

This chain joins TRBV3-1 and TRBJ1-1, with no clear D. In germline, CDR1 is LGHDT, CDR2 YNNKEL (reference sequence). The V and J ends lost 0 bases and 7 bases respectively, with 9 bases between them. This CDR3 has 13 residues. The CDR3 sequence: CASSQDGPVEAFF. The CDR3 DNA reads TGTGCCAGCAGCCAAGATGGGCCGGTTGAAGCTTTCTTT.